The 7 T cell receptor beta chains listed next were all sequenced from one sample in a study of blood T cells in healthy people across ages. Combining a sample-barcoded 5' primer with a J-beta primer mix, a second PCR ran for 7 to 11 cycles. TCRdb recomputed calls from the 5' RACE reads with MiXCR, one row per CDR3 protein. The sample includes about 640,000 distinct CDR3 sequences, approximately 59% of them seen just once. The source material was blood. The receptors shown here come from a man in his 60s in good health.

This sequence joins TRBV28 and TRBJ2-3; possible D gene TRBD2, 5 bases. Germline CDR1 reads MDHEN; CDR2 reads SYDVKM. Trimming took off 4 bases at V and 3 bases at J, with 11 bases between the two ends. CDR3 length: 14 residues. The CDR3 sequence: CASSCEGRTDTQYF. The CDR3 DNA reads as TGTGCCAGCAGTTGCGAGGGAAGGACAGATACGCAGTATTTT.

The V and J genes are TRBV3-1 and TRBJ2-4, with 8 bases matching TRBD1. The J call could be wrong; TRBJ2-7 is a better fit for the DNA end. The CDR3 totals 14 residues. Germline V gives CDR1 LGHDT, CDR2 YNNKEL (reference sequence). The chain's CDR3 is CASSRGTGNYEQYF. For the CDR3, the DNA is TGTGCCAGCAGCCGAGGGACAGGAAACTACGAGCAGTACTTC.

The CDR3 here is CASSINRGRGTDTQYF. As DNA, the CDR3 is TGTGCCAGCAGCATAAACAGGGGGCGCGGCACAGATACGCAGTATTTT. The chain couples TRBV7-2 to TRBJ2-3; 9 bases align to TRBD1. Germline CDR1 and CDR2: SGHTA and FQGNSA. V gave up 5 bases and J gave up 1 base; unmatched junction bases: 7. The CDR3 consists of 16 residues.

The rearrangement links TRBV6-1 to TRBJ1-2; 7 nucleotides agree with TRBD1. The CDR3 has 13 residues. V lost 8 bases and J lost 8; bases outside the gene matches: 11. The germline V gene has CDR1 MNHNS and CDR2 SASEGT. The CDR3 sequence: CASQGGAVSGYTF. The DNA of the CDR3 is TGTGCCAGCCAGGGGGGCGCGGTGAGCGGCTACACCTTC.

This sequence joins TRBV29-1 and TRBJ2-1; D is unclear. Trimming shortened V by 5 bases and J by 10 bases, and 15 bases separated the two germline ends. CDR1 and CDR2 from the germline V gene are SQVTM and ANQGSEA. This CDR3 is 12 amino acids long. For the CDR3, the DNA is TGCAGCGTTACAAACCTCGGCGAGGAGCAGTTCTTC. It codes for CSVTNLGEEQFF.

This chain connects TRBV7-9 to TRBJ2-5, with 7 bases that match TRBD1. The CDR3 sequence is 15 residues long. Germline lookup yields CDR1 SEHNR and CDR2 FQNEAQ (reference sequence). With V trimmed by 4 bases and J by 2 bases, 7 bases remained unmatched. The CDR3 reads CASSCGQDKQETQYF. The CDR3 bases are TGTGCCAGCAGCTGTGGACAGGACAAACAAGAGACCCAGTACTTC.

V and J are TRBV9 and TRBJ2-5; D is perhaps TRBD2 (6 bases). V was cut by 8 bases and J by 4 bases, with 18 bases left in between. This CDR3 has 14 amino acids. CDR1 SGDLS and CDR2 YYNGEE come from the germline V gene. The CDR3 region is CARDLAGPGETQYF. CDR3 coding DNA: TGTGCCAGAGACCTGGCGGGGCCGGGAGAGACCCAGTACTTC.